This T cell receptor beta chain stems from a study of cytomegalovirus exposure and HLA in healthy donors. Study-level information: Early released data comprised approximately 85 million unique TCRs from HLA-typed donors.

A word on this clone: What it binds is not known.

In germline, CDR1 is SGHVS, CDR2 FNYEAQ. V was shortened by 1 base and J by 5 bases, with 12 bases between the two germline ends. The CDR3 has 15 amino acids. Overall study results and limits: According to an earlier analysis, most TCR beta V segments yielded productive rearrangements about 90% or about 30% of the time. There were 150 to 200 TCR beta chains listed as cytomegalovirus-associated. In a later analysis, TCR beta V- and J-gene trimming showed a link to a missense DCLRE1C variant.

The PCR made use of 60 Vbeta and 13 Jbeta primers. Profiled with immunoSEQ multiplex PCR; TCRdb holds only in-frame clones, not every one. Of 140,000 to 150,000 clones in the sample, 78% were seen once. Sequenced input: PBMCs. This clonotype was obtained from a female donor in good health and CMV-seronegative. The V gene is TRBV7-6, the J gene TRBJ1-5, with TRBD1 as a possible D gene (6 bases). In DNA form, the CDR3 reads TGTGCCAGCAGCTTAGGTGGCAGGGGATATCAGCCCCAGCATTTT. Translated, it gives CASSLGGRGYQPQHF.